This T cell receptor beta chain came from a study of CD8 T cells in ankylosing spondylitis. A single record per CDR3 protein comes from TCRdb applying MiXCR to the 5' RACE reads. The data show about 240,000 distinct CDR3 sequences, with 8% to 11% seen just once and 2.6% held by the top ten. This clonotype was seen many times. Sequenced input: blood, either unsorted or a sorted T cell fraction (not recorded which). This receptor was obtained from a male donor with ankylosing spondylitis or in good health (not recorded which).

The CDR3 coding sequence is TGCGCCAGCAGCCAAGGGGGGGCAGCTTTCTTT. Protein: CASSQGGAAFF. The rearrangement joins TRBV4-1 to TRBJ1-1; the D gene is possibly TRBD1 (6 bases). Germline CDR1 MGHRA, CDR2 YSYEKL. Deletions cut 1 base from V and 10 bases from J, with 7 bases between. This CDR3 spans 11 amino acids.